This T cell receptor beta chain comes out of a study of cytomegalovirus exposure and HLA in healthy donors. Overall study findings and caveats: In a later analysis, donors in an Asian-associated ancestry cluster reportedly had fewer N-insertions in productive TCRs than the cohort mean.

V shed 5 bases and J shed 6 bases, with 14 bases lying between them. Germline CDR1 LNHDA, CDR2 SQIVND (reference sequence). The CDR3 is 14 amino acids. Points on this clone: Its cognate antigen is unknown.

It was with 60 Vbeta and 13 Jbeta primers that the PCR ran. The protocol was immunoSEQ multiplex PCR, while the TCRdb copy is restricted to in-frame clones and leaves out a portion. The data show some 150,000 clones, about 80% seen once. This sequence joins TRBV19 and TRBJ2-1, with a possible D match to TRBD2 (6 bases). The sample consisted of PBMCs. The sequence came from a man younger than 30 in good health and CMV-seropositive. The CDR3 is CASSPGTFFNEQFF. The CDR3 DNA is TGTGCCAGTAGTCCAGGGACTTTTTTCAATGAGCAGTTCTTC.